The next 30 T cell receptor beta chains were all read from a single sample in a study of shared clonotypes between healthy human individuals. The protocol was immunoSEQ multiplex PCR, while the TCRdb copy is restricted to in-frame clones and leaves out a portion. The top ten clones hold more than 0.1% of a sample with under 2,500,000 clones, 95% of them seen once. Sequenced input: naive CD4+ T cells sorted from blood. Subset of the sample: CD45RA+ positively selected. Receptors originate from a man between 18 and 29 years old in good health.

The chain links TRBV5-4 to TRBJ2-3; no definite D call. Germline CDR1 reads SGHNT; CDR2 reads YYREEE (reference sequence). Trimming stripped 4 bases from V and 3 bases from J, with 9 bases between. The CDR3 length is 13 residues. The CDR3 sequence: CASSPGRTDTQYF. The CDR3 DNA follows: TGTGCCAGCAGCCCCGGACGAACAGATACGCAGTATTTT.

The genes are TRBV25-1 and TRBJ2-5; 8 positions agree with TRBD1. Germline V gene lookup returns CDR1 MGHDK and CDR2 SYGVNS. The CDR3 consists of 13 residues. V trimming: 8 bases; J trimming: 5 bases; junction bases outside the gene matches: 7. The CDR3 reads CASGGQGWETQYF. The CDR3 bases are TGTGCCAGCGGTGGACAGGGTTGGGAGACCCAGTACTTC.

This chain joins TRBV30 and TRBJ2-1, with 7 nucleotides matching TRBD2. J lost 2 bases, V lost 5 bases, and 6 bases had no gene match. There are 14 residues in the CDR3. CDR1 and CDR2 from the germline V gene are GTSNPN and SVGIG (reference sequence). CDR3 nucleotides: TGTGCCTGGTCCCGGGGGGTCACCTACAATGAGCAGTTCTTC. Protein sequence: CAWSRGVTYNEQFF.

The chain recombines TRBV2 with TRBJ2-6; D possibly corresponds to TRBD1 (6 bases). V dropped 7 bases and J dropped 0 bases, with 13 bases sitting between them. This CDR3 region has 16 residues. Germline CDR1 reads SNHLY; CDR2 reads FYNNEI. The CDR3 bases are TGTGCCAGCATCGGAAAGGGGGACTCTGGGGCCAACGTCCTGACTTTC. Protein product: CASIGKGDSGANVLTF.

The chain recombines TRBV2 with TRBJ2-1; D uncertain. Trimming took 3 bases from V and 5 from J, leaving 8 bases between them. The germline V gene has CDR1 SNHLY and CDR2 FYNNEI. This CDR3 comprises 13 residues. The CDR3 DNA is TGTGCCAGCAGTGATGGGCAGAACAATGAGCAGTTCTTC. Translation: CASSDGQNNEQFF.

The CDR3, as DNA: TGTGCCAGCTCACCACTCGCGCTGGGGGAGCAGTACTTC. Amino acids: CASSPLALGEQYF. The chain carries TRBV18 and TRBJ2-7; no clear D. This CDR3 has 13 amino acids. CDR1 is KGHSH and CDR2 is LQKENI in the germline V gene. The V end lost 1 base, the J end lost 7 bases, and 11 bases lay between the germline ends.

This clone was counted once. CDR3 amino acids: CASSNPGQGTETDTQYF. The CDR3 nucleotides read TGTGCCAGCAGTAACCCGGGACAGGGTACGGAAACAGATACGCAGTATTTT. The chain employs TRBV2 and TRBJ2-3, with 9 bases identical to TRBD1. Germline CDR1 reads SNHLY; CDR2 reads FYNNEI. V shed 5 bases, J shed 3 bases, and the junction held 12 bases outside the gene matches. The CDR3 sequence is 17 residues long.

The chain carries TRBV28 and TRBJ2-7; 8 bases map to TRBD2. CDR1 and CDR2 (germline): MDHEN, SYDVKM. The length of the CDR3 is 14 residues. After removal of 7 bases from V and 0 bases from J, the junction contained 5 bases not matched to a gene. CDR3 sequence: CASNSGLVSYEQYF. The CDR3 DNA sequence: TGTGCCAGCAACTCGGGACTAGTCTCCTACGAGCAGTACTTC.

The chain carries TRBV7-2 and TRBJ1-4; D might be TRBD1 (5 bases). CDR1 SGHTA and CDR2 FQGNSA come from the germline V gene. Trimming took 1 base from V and 3 from J, leaving 12 bases between them. There are 16 residues in the CDR3. This chain's CDR3 is CASSLGTGVSNEKLFF. The CDR3, as DNA: TGTGCCAGCAGCTTAGGAACGGGGGTATCTAATGAAAAACTGTTTTTT.

This rearrangement joins TRBV18 to TRBJ2-2; 13 positions agree with TRBD2. The germline V gene encodes CDR1 KGHSH and CDR2 LQKENI. The CDR3 runs to 18 residues. V dropped 3 bases and J dropped 0; count of bases not matched to a gene: 4. CDR3 nucleotide sequence: TGTGCCAGCTCACCGCGGACTAGCGGGAGCGCGAACACCGGGGAGCTGTTTTTT. It codes for CASSPRTSGSANTGELFF.

This chain's CDR3 is CSVLGSTEAFF. In DNA form, the CDR3 reads TGCAGCGTCCTGGGTTCCACTGAAGCTTTCTTT. The gene calls are TRBV29-1 and TRBJ1-1; D remains unclear. The germline CDR1 and CDR2 sequences are SQVTM and ANQGSEA. The CDR3 sequence is 11 residues long. Trimming shortened V by 6 bases and J by 4 bases, and 9 bases separated the two germline ends.

This clone showed up just once. The chain combines TRBV6-5 with TRBJ2-3, with 14 positions matching TRBD2. CDR3 length: 15 amino acids. Trimming at V came to 5 bases and at J to 3 bases, leaving 1 base not matched to a gene. CDR1 MNHEY and CDR2 SVGAGI come from the germline V gene. The CDR3 spells CASSRTSGRTDTQYF. The CDR3 DNA is TGTGCCAGCAGTCGGACTAGCGGGAGGACAGATACGCAGTATTTT.

This sequence joins TRBV19 and TRBJ1-6; D possibly corresponds to TRBD1 (5 bases). The CDR3 contains 15 residues. V dropped 6 bases and J dropped 9 bases, with 18 bases sitting between them. Germline CDR1 and CDR2: LNHDA and SQIVND (reference sequence). The CDR3 DNA reads TGTGCCAGTAGGGGAGGTGGGGACTGGACTTCACCCCTCCACTTT. It translates to CASRGGGDWTSPLHF.

The chain recombines TRBV30 with TRBJ2-3; possibly TRBD1 or TRBD2 for D (6 bases each). The CDR3 is 15 amino acids. The germline V gene encodes CDR1 GTSNPN and CDR2 SVGIG (reference sequence). V was trimmed by 0 bases and J by 1 base, leaving 11 bases between them. The chain's CDR3 is CAWSVPGAGTDTQYF. In DNA form, the CDR3 reads TGTGCCTGGAGTGTACCGGGGGCGGGCACAGATACGCAGTATTTT.

J is TRBJ1-4 and V is TRBV6-1; 9 nucleotides line up with TRBD1. This CDR3 is built from 15 residues. V dropped 5 bases and J dropped 8; count of bases not matched to a gene: 9. Germline V gives CDR1 MNHNS, CDR2 SASEGT. CDR3 DNA sequence: TGTGCCAGCAGTCAACCCGGGACAGGGTTGGAAAAACTGTTTTTT. It codes for CASSQPGTGLEKLFF.

This chain joins TRBV2 and TRBJ2-7; 8 nucleotides line up with TRBD2. Losses at the gene ends were 5 bases for V and 2 bases for J; bases not matched to a gene: 5. The CDR3 is 14 residues long. Germline CDR1 and CDR2: SNHLY and FYNNEI. The CDR3 loop is CASSPGLGTYEQYF. The CDR3 DNA is TGTGCCAGCAGTCCGGGACTAGGGACCTACGAGCAGTACTTC.

This chain links TRBV18 with TRBJ1-1; D is undetermined. Looked up from germline, CDR1 is KGHSH and CDR2 is LQKENI. Trimming took 1 base from V and 1 from J, leaving 7 bases between them. CDR3 length: 14 residues. The DNA for the CDR3 is TGTGCCAGCTCACCACTTAGCGAGAACACTGAAGCTTTCTTT. It codes for CASSPLSENTEAFF. Drawing the rest from reference TRBV18 and TRBJ1-1, the complete variable domain is NAGVMQNPRHLVRRRGQEARLRCSPMKGHSHVYWYRQLPEEGLKFMVYLQKENIIDESGMPKERFSAEFPKEGPSILRIQQVVRGDSAAYFCASSPLSENTEAFFGQGTRLTVV.

This chain links TRBV6-1 with TRBJ1-3; unclear D gene. CDR3 length equals 13 residues. Trimming stripped 7 bases from V and 0 bases from J, with 7 bases between. Germline V gene lookup returns CDR1 MNHNS and CDR2 SASEGT. CDR3 nucleotides: TGTGCCAGCACAGATCGCTCTGGAAACACCATATATTTT. This translates into CASTDRSGNTIYF.

The V gene is TRBV19, the J gene TRBJ2-7, with 10 bases identical to TRBD1. Germline assignment: CDR1 LNHDA and CDR2 SQIVND (reference sequence). CDR3 size: 15 residues. J was trimmed by 2 bases and V by 5 bases; bases with no gene match: 6. CDR3: CASSSWTGGTYEQYF. The CDR3 DNA follows: TGTGCCAGTAGTTCATGGACAGGGGGAACCTACGAGCAGTACTTC.

This clone has a single count. V usage is TRBV5-1 and J usage is TRBJ2-5; tentative D call: TRBD1 (6 bases). CDR1 is SGHRS and CDR2 is YFSETQ in the germline V gene. V lost 7 bases and J 5 bases, leaving 18 bases between the germline ends. The CDR3 has 14 residues. The chain's CDR3 is CASRRTVTGETQYF. In DNA form, the CDR3 reads TGCGCCAGCCGCAGGACAGTAACCGGGGAGACCCAGTACTTC.

The V call is TRBV10-3, the J call TRBJ1-4; unclear D gene. The V gene lost 6 bases and the J gene lost 0 bases, with 5 bases spanning the gap. The CDR3 spans 13 residues. CDR1 ENHRY and CDR2 SYGVKD come from the germline V gene. This CDR3 is CAISTATNEKLFF. The CDR3 region has the DNA TGTGCCATCAGCACAGCAACTAATGAAAAACTGTTTTTT.

The chain is built from TRBV19 and TRBJ1-2; D is uncertain. From germline, CDR1 is LNHDA and CDR2 SQIVND (reference sequence). The CDR3 loop spans 12 amino acids. Trimming removed 5 bases from V and 7 bases from J, with 11 bases in between. The CDR3 reads CASSLVGTGYTF. The CDR3 nucleotides read TGTGCCAGTAGTCTGGTAGGAACTGGCTACACCTTC. Full variable domain (rest looked up from reference TRBV19 and TRBJ1-2): DGGITQSPKYLFRKEGQNVTLSCEQNLNHDAMYWYRQDPGQGLRLIYYSQIVNDFQKGDIAEGYSVSREKKESFPLTVTSAQKNPTAFYLCASSLVGTGYTFGSGTRLTVV.

The chain has TRBV30 and TRBJ1-5, with a tentative D call TRBD1 (5 bases). The CDR3 is 14 amino acids. V was cut by 2 bases and J by 4 bases, with 12 bases left in between. Looked up from germline, CDR1 is GTSNPN and CDR2 is SVGIG (reference sequence). The CDR3 DNA is TGTGCCTGGAGTCGGGGTAGGGGTAATCAGCCCCAGCATTTT. Amino acids: CAWSRGRGNQPQHF.

The CDR3 coding sequence is TGTGCCAGCAGCTTAGAAACCCTGAATGAGCAGTTCTTC. This translates into CASSLETLNEQFF. V gene TRBV11-2 combines with J gene TRBJ2-1; D is ambiguous. V was clipped by 0 bases and J by 7 bases, with 7 bases between them. CDR3 size: 13 residues. Germline V gene data show CDR1 as SGHAT and CDR2 as FQNNGV. Based on the CDR3 plus reference TRBV11-2 and TRBJ2-1, the full variable domain is EAGVAQSPRYKIIEKRQSVAFWCNPISGHATLYWYQQILGQGPKLLIQFQNNGVVDDSQLPKDRFSAERLKGVDSTLKIQPAKLEDSAVYLCASSLETLNEQFFGPGTRLTVL.

As concerns this clone: The sample carries other DNA sequences with the same CDR3. This chain uses TRBV5-1 with TRBJ1-1; TRBD1 agrees at 10 bases. CDR1 and CDR2 from the germline V gene are SGHRS and YFSETQ. The CDR3 has 14 residues. V shed 4 bases and J 5 bases; nucleotides not matched to a gene: 5. The CDR3 DNA reads TGCGCCAGCAGCGGTGGACAGGGGGGAACTGAAGCTTTCTTT. Amino acid sequence: CASSGGQGGTEAFF.

The rearrangement joins TRBV2 to TRBJ1-3; D is perhaps TRBD1 (6 bases). The CDR3 runs 15 residues. V was shortened by 1 base and J by 3 bases, with 10 bases between the two germline ends. Germline CDR1 reads SNHLY; CDR2 reads FYNNEI. The DNA for the CDR3 is TGTGCCAGCAGTGAAGAAGGGGGTCGTGGAAACACCATATATTTT. It encodes CASSEEGGRGNTIYF.

The gene calls are TRBV7-6 and TRBJ2-5; no clear D gene. Germline lookup yields CDR1 SGHVS and CDR2 FNYEAQ. The CDR3 sequence is 13 residues long. Trimming stripped 5 bases from V and 5 bases from J, with 12 bases between. In DNA form, the CDR3 reads TGTGCCAGCAGCGCTCTTCGGCGGGAGACCCAGTACTTC. Translation gives CASSALRRETQYF.

On this clone itself: Other nucleotide sequences from this sample produce the same CDR3. This chain joins TRBV5-1 and TRBJ2-5; D is unresolved. The V gene lost 0 bases and the J gene lost 4 bases, with 4 bases spanning the gap. CDR3 length: 12 amino acids. CDR1 SGHRS and CDR2 YFSETQ come from the germline V gene. CDR3 coding DNA: TGCGCCAGCAGCTTGGAACTAGAGACCCAGTACTTC. Its translation is CASSLELETQYF.

CDR3 sequence reads: CASRPASRTGELFF. In nucleotides, the CDR3 is TGTGCCAGCAGACCCGCCAGCCGGACCGGGGAGCTGTTTTTT. J is TRBJ2-2 and V is TRBV7-2, with D unresolved. CDR1 and CDR2 (germline): SGHTA, FQGNSA. CDR3 size: 14 residues. V was shortened by 6 bases and J by 5 bases, with 13 bases between the two germline ends.

This chain uses TRBV7-9 with TRBJ2-7, with 7 bases fitting TRBD1. The CDR3 loop spans 15 amino acids. V shed 6 bases and J 3 bases; nucleotides not matched to a gene: 11. The germline CDR1 and CDR2 sequences are SEHNR and FQNEAQ (reference sequence). The CDR3 DNA sequence: TGTGCCAGCAGGAGACTCCGGGACAGAGACTACGAGCAGTACTTC. Residues: CASRRLRDRDYEQYF. Full variable domain (missing parts from reference TRBV7-9 and TRBJ2-7): DTGVSQNPRHKITKRGQNVTFRCDPISEHNRLYWYRQTLGQGPEFLTYFQNEAQLEKSRLLSDRFSAERPKGSFSTLEIQRTEQGDSAMYLCASRRLRDRDYEQYFGPGTRLTVT.